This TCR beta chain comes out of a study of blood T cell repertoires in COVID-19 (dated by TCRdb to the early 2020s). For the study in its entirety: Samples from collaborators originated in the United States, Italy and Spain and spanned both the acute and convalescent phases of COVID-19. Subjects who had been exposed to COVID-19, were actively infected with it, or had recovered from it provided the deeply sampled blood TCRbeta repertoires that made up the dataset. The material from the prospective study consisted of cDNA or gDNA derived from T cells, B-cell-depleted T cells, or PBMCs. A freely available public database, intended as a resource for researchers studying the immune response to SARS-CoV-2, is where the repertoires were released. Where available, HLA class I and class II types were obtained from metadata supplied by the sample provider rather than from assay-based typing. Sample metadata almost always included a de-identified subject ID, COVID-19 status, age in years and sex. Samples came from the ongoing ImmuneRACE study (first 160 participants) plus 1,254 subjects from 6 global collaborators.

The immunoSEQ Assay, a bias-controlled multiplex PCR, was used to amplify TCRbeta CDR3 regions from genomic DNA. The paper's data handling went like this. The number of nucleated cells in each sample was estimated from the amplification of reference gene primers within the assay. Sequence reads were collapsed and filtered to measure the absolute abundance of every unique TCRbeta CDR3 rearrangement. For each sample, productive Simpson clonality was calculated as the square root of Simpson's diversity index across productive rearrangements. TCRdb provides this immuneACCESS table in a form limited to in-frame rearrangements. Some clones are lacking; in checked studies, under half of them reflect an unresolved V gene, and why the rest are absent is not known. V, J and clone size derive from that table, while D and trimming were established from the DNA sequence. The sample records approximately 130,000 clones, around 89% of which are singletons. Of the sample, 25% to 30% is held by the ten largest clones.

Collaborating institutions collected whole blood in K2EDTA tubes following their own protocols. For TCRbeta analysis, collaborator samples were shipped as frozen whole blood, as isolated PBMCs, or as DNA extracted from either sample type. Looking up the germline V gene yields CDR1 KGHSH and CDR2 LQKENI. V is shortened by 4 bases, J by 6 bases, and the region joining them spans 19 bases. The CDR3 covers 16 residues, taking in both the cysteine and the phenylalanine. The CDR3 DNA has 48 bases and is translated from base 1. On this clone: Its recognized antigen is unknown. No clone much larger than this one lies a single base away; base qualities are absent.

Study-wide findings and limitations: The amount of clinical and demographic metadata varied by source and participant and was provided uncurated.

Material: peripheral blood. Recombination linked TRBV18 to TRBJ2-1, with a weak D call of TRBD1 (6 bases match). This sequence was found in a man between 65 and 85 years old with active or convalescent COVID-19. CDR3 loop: CASSLTIGGRGNEQFF. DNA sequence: TGTGCCAGCTCACTGACGATAGGAGGCAGGGGCAATGAGCAGTTCTTC.